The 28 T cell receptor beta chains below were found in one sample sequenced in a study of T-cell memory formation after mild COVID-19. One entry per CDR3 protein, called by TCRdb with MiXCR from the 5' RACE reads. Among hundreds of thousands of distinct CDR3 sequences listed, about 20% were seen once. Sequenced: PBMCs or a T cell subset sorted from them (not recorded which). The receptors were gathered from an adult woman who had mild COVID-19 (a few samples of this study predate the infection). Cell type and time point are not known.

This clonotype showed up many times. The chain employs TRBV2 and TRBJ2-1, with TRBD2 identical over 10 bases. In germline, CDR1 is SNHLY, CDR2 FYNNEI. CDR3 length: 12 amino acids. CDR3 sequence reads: CALAGPYNEQFF. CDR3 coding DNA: TGTGCACTAGCGGGACCATACAATGAGCAGTTCTTC.

CDR3 nucleotides: TGTGCCAGCAGTGAATTTTACAGTGAAGCTTTCTTT. It encodes CASSEFYSEAFF. The chain joins TRBV25-1 to TRBJ1-1; no reliable D call. CDR1 and CDR2 from the germline V gene are MGHDK and SYGVNS. V was pared by 1 base and J by 7 bases, with 7 bases between. This CDR3 region has 12 residues.

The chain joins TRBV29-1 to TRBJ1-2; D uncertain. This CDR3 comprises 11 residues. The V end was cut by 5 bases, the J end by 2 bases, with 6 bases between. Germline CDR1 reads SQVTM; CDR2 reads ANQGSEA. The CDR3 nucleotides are TGCAGCGTTTCAGCGAACTATGGCTACACCTTC. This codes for CSVSANYGYTF.

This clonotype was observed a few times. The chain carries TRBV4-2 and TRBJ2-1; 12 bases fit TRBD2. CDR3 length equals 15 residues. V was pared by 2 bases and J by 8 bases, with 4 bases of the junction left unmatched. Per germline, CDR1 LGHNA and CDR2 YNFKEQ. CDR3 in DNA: TGTGCCAGCAGCCAACCACTAGCGGGGGGTTATGAGCAGTTCTTC. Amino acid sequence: CASSQPLAGGYEQFF.

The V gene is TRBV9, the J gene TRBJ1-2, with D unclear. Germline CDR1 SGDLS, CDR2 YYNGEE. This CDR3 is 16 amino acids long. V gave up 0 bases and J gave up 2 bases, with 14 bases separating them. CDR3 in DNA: TGTGCCAGCAGCGTAGGGGTCGGCCTGAAGAACTATGGCTACACCTTC. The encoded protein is CASSVGVGLKNYGYTF.

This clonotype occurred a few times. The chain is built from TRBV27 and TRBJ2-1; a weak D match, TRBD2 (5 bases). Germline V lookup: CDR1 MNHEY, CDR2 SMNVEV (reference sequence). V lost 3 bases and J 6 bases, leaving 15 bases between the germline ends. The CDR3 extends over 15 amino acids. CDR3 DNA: TGTGCCAGCAGTTTTGCGGGCGCGACACGCAATGAGCAGTTCTTC. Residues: CASSFAGATRNEQFF.

In nucleotides, the CDR3 is TGTGCCAGCAGCGACCCCATACATCCTAGCGGGGAGCCCACAGATACGCAGTATTTT. Translation gives CASSDPIHPSGEPTDTQYF. The V gene is TRBV9, the J gene TRBJ2-3; 9 nucleotides line up with TRBD2. J lost 2 bases, V lost 3 bases, and 16 bases had no gene match. The CDR3 contains 19 residues. Germline assignment: CDR1 SGDLS and CDR2 YYNGEE.

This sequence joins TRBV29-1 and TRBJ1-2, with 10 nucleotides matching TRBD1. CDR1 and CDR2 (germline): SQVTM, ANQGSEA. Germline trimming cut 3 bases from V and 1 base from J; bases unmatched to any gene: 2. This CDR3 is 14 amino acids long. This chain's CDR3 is CSVERDRGNYGYTF. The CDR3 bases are TGCAGCGTTGAGAGGGACAGGGGTAACTATGGCTACACCTTC.

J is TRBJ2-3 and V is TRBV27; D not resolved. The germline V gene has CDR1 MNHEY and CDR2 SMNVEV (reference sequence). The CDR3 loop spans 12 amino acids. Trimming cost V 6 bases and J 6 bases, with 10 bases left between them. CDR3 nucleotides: TGTGCCAGCAGCCCAACCGATGATACGCAGTATTTT. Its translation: CASSPTDDTQYF.

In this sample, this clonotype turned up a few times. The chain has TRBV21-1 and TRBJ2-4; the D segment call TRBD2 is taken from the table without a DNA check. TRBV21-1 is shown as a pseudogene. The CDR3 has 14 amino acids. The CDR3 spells CASSNEPTSGRDYF. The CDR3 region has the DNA TGTGCCAGCAGCAACGAACCGACTAGCGGGAGAGATTACTTC.

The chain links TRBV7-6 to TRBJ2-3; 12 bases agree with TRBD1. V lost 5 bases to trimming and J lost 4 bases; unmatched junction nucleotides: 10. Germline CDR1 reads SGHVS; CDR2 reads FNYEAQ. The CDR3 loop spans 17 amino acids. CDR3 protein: CASSAVGGTGGPDTQYF. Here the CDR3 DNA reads TGTGCCAGCAGCGCAGTAGGGGGGACAGGGGGCCCAGATACGCAGTATTTT. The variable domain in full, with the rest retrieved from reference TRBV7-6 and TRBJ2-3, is GAGVSQSPRYKVTKRGQDVALRCDPISGHVSLYWYRQALGQGPEFLTYFNYEAQQDKSGLPNDRFSAERPEGSISTLTIQRTEQRDSAMYRCASSAVGGTGGPDTQYFGPGTRLTVL.

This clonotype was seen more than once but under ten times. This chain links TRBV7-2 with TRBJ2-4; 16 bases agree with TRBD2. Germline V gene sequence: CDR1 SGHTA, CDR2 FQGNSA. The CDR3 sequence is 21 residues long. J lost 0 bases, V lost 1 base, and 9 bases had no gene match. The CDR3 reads CASSLDPGLAGGGLAKNIQYF. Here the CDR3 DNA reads TGTGCCAGCAGCTTAGACCCGGGACTAGCGGGGGGGGGTCTAGCCAAAAACATTCAGTACTTC.

The CDR3 DNA follows: TGTGCCAGCAGCCTGATGACTAGTCCTCTTGGCGAGCAGTACTTC. Translated, it gives CASSLMTSPLGEQYF. The chain joins TRBV6-2 or TRBV6-3 to TRBJ2-7; TRBD2 might be the D (6 bases). This CDR3 has 15 residues. Germline lookup yields CDR1 MNHEY and CDR2 SVGEGT. Deletions cut 6 bases from V and 6 bases from J, with 21 bases between.

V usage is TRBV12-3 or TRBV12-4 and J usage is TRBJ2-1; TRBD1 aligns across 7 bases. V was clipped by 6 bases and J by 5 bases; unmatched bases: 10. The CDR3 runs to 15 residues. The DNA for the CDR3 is TGTGCCAGCAGCCGGCTACCGGGACAGAACAATGAGCAGTTCTTC. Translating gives CASSRLPGQNNEQFF.

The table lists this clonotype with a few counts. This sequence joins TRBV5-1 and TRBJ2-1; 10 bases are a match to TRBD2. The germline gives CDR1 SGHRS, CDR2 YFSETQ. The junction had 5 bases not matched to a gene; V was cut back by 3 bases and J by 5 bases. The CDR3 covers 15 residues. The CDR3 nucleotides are TGCGCCAGCAGCTCGGTAGCGGGGGGAAACAATGAGCAGTTCTTC. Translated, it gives CASSSVAGGNNEQFF.

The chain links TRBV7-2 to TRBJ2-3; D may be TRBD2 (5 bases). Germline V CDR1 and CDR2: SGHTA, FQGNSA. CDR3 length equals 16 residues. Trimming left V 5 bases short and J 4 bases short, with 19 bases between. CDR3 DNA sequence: TGTGCCAGCAGCCCGGCGGGTATAAATCCCGCAGATACGCAGTATTTT. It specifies CASSPAGINPADTQYF.

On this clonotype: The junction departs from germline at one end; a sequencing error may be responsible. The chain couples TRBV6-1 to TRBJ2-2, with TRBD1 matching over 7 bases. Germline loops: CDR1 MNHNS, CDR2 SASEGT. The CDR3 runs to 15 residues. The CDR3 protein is CASRRQGPNAGELFF. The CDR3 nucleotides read TGTGCCAGCAGAAGACAGGGTCCGAACGCCGGGGAGCTGTTTTTT.

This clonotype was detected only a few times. DNA of the CDR3: TGCGCCAGCAGCTTCCTGAGCCCCAGCGACAGGCAGTATTTT. This sequence encodes CASSFLSPSDRQYF. The gene calls are TRBV5-1 and TRBJ2-3, with TRBD1 as a possible D gene (5 bases). The CDR3 totals 14 residues. Trimming shortened V by 2 bases and J by 11 bases, and 18 bases separated the two germline ends. CDR1 and CDR2 (germline): SGHRS, YFSETQ.

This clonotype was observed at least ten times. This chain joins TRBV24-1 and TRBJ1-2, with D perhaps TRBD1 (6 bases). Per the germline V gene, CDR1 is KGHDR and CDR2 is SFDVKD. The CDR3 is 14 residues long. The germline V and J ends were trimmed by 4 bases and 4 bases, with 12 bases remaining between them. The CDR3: CATSEKTGFYGYTF. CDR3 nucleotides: TGTGCCACCAGTGAAAAGACAGGCTTCTATGGCTACACCTTC.

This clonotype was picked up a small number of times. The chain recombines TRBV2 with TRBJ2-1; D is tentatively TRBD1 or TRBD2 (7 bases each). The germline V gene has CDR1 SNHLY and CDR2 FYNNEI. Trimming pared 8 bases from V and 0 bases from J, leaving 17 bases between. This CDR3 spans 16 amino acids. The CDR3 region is CASSRGREPSYNEQFF. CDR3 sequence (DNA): TGTGCCAGCTCGAGGGGGCGGGAGCCCTCCTACAATGAGCAGTTCTTC.

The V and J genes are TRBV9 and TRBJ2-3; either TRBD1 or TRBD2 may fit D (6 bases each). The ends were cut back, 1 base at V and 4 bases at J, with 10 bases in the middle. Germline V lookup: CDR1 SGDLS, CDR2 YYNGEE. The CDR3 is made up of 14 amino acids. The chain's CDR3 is CASSVMGGPDTQYF. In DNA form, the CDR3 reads TGTGCCAGCAGCGTAATGGGGGGCCCAGATACGCAGTATTTT.

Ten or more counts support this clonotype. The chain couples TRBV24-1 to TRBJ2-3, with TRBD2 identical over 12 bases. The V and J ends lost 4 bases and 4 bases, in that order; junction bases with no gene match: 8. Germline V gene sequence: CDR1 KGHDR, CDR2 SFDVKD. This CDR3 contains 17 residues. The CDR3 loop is CATSETSGSFTADTQYF. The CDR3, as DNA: TGTGCCACCAGTGAGACTAGCGGGAGCTTTACAGCAGATACGCAGTATTTT.

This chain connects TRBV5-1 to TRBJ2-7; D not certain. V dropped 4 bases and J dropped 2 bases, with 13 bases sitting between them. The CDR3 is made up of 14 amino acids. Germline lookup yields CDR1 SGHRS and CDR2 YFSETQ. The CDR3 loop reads CASSIDNPPYEQYF. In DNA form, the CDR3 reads TGCGCCAGCAGCATCGACAACCCACCCTACGAGCAGTACTTC.

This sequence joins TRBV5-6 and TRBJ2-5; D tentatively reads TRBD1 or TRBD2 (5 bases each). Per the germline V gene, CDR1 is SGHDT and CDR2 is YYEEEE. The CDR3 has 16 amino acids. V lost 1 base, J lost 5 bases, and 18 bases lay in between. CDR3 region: CASSLLRDGRGETQYF. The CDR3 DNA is TGTGCCAGCAGCTTGTTACGGGACGGTCGAGGGGAGACCCAGTACTTC.

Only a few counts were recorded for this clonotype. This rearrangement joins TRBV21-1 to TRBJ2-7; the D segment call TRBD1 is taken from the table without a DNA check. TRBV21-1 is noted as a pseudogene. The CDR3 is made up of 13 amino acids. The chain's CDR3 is CASNKPGGIEQYF. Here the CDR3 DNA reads TGTGCCAGCAACAAACCAGGGGGCATCGAGCAGTACTTC.

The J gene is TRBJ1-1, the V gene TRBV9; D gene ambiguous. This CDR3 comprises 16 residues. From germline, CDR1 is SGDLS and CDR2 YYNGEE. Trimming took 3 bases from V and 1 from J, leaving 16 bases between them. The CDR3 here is CASSAGLRQENTEAFF. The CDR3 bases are TGTGCCAGCAGCGCAGGCCTGCGGCAGGAGAACACTGAAGCTTTCTTT. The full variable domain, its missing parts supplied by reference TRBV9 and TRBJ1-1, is DSGVTQTPKHLITATGQRVTLRCSPRSGDLSVYWYQQSLDQGLQFLIQYYNGEERAKGNILERFSAQQFPDLHSELNLSSLELGDSALYFCASSAGLRQENTEAFFGQGTRLTVV.

CDR3 nucleotide sequence: TGTGCCACCAGCAGAGAGGCGGAAGCGCCGTACAATGAGCAGTTCTTC. Encoded protein: CATSREAEAPYNEQFF. V is TRBV15 and J is TRBJ2-1; D is undetermined. CDR1 and CDR2 (germline): LNHNV, YYDKDF (reference sequence). The CDR3 length is 16 residues. Trimming shortened V by 0 bases and J by 4 bases, and 13 bases separated the two germline ends.

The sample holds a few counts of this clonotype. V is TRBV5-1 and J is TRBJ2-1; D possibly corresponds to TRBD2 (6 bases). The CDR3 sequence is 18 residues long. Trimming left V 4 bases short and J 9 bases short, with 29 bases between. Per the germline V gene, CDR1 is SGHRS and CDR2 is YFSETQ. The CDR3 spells CASSPDLERATSHGEQFF. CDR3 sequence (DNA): TGCGCCAGCAGCCCCGATCTCGAGCGGGCTACGTCCCACGGTGAGCAGTTCTTC.